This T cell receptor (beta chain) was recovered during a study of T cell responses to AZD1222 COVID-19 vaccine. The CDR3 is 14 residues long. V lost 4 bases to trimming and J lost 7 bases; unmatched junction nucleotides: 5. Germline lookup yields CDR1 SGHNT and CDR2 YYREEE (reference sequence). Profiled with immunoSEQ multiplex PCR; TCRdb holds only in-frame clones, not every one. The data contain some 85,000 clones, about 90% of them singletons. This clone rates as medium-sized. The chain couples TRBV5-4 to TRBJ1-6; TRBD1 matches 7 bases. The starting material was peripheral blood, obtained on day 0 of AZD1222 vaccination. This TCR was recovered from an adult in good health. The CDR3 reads CASSLGQNNSPLHF. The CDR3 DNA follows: TGTGCCAGCAGCCTGGGACAGAACAATTCACCCCTCCACTTT.